This T cell receptor beta chain was sequenced for a study of shared clonotypes between healthy human individuals. Study in general: Participating donors consisted of a couple of women and a few men aged 18 to 49. Per donor, CD8 memory used one plate, CD8 naive used two, CD4 memory used three and CD4 naive used three. Study conclusions and caveats: The study found about 5% of naive CD4 clonotypes shared across several donors.

For sorted subsets, 150 to 200 ng DNA per replicate equaled some 27,000 T cell genomes. Libraries were prepared by immunoSEQ multiplex PCR; TCRdb keeps only in-frame clonotypes and omits some of them. The sample shows 2,500,000 or so clones, around nine tenths of them seen only once. There are 14 residues in the CDR3. Germline CDR1 is KGHSH and CDR2 is LQKENI. V was cut by 3 bases and J by 3 bases, with 8 bases left in between. As regards this clone: The antigen is undetermined. Other nucleotide sequences from this sample produce the same CDR3.

Sequenced input: naive CD4+ T cells sorted from blood. This sample's subset: CD45RA+ positively selected. The rearrangement links TRBV18 to TRBJ1-4, with D possibly being TRBD1 (6 bases). The clonotype comes from a man aged 18-30 years in good health. This CDR3 reads CASSPQGPNEKLFF. Written as DNA, the CDR3 is TGTGCCAGCTCACCCCAGGGGCCTAATGAAAAACTGTTTTTT.